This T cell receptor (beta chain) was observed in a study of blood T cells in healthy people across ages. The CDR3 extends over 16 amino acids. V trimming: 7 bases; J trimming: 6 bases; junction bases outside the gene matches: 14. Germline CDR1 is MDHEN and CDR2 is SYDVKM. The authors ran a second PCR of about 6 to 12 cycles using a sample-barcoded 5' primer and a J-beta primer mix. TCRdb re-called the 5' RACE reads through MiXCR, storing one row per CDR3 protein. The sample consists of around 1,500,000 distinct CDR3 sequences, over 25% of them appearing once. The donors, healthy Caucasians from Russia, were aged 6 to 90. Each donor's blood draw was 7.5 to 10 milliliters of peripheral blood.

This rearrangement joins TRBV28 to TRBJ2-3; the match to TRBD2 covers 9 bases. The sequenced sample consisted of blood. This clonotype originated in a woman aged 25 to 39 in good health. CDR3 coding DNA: TGTGCCAGCACTTCCCCCGGTGCGGGGGGGATGGATACGCAGTATTTT. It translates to CASTSPGAGGMDTQYF.